These 32 T cell receptor beta chains were all obtained from the same sample, sequenced in a study of cytomegalovirus exposure and HLA in healthy donors. Researchers ran the PCR with 60 Vbeta and 13 Jbeta primers. Only in-frame clones appear in the TCRdb table, and some are missing; sequencing was by immunoSEQ multiplex PCR. There are about 52,000 clones in the sample; roughly 53% occur only once, and about 12% lies in the top ten. Sequencing was performed on PBMCs. Receptor source: a human donor in good health.

This chain links TRBV30 with TRBJ1-1; 8 bases are shared with TRBD1. The germline V gene has CDR1 GTSNPN and CDR2 SVGIG (reference sequence). V gave up 0 bases and J gave up 1 base; unmatched junction bases: 1. This CDR3 spans 14 amino acids. The CDR3 sequence: CAWSVQGANTEAFF. CDR3 nucleotide sequence: TGTGCCTGGAGTGTCCAGGGGGCGAACACTGAAGCTTTCTTT.

V and J are TRBV5-1 and TRBJ1-2, with 7 positions matching TRBD1. The germline V gene has CDR1 SGHRS and CDR2 YFSETQ. The V gene end was trimmed by 0 bases and the J gene end by 7 bases; junction bases not matched to a gene: 12. This CDR3 contains 16 residues. The CDR3: CASSLDRGTPKSGYTF. The CDR3 nucleotides read TGCGCCAGCAGCTTGGACAGGGGAACCCCCAAGAGTGGCTACACCTTC. The entire variable domain, with the rest obtained from reference TRBV5-1 and TRBJ1-2, is as follows: KAGVTQTPRYLIKTRGQQVTLSCSPISGHRSVSWYQQTPGQGLQFLFEYFSETQRNKGNFPGRFSGRQFSNSRSEMNVSTLELGDSALYLCASSLDRGTPKSGYTFGSGTRLTVV.

V is TRBV7-6 and J is TRBJ1-1; 7 bases match TRBD1. Trimming took 5 bases from V and 3 from J; bases not matched to a gene: 9. The CDR3 covers 15 residues. CDR1 is SGHVS and CDR2 is FNYEAQ in the germline V gene. The CDR3 reads CASSPDRDLYTEAFF. Here the CDR3 DNA reads TGTGCCAGCAGCCCCGACAGGGATCTATACACTGAAGCTTTCTTT.

This rearrangement joins TRBV2 to TRBJ1-5; weak D call: TRBD1 (5 bases). V lost 7 bases to trimming and J lost 1 base, with 11 bases between them. CDR3 size: 14 residues. Germline lookup yields CDR1 SNHLY and CDR2 FYNNEI. The CDR3 coding sequence is TGTGCCAGCATGCAGGGAAACAGCAATCAGCCCCAGCATTTT. It specifies CASMQGNSNQPQHF.

This clone was seen more than once but under ten times. V and J are TRBV19 and TRBJ2-7; D perhaps matches TRBD1 (6 bases). The CDR3 totals 15 residues. The germline V gene encodes CDR1 LNHDA and CDR2 SQIVND (reference sequence). Between the trimmed V and J ends, which lost 1 base and 3 bases, there was a span of 13 bases. The CDR3 loop is CASSIGVQGYYEQYF. The CDR3 DNA is TGTGCCAGTAGTATAGGGGTACAGGGTTACTACGAGCAGTACTTC. The full variable domain, with the rest looked up from reference TRBV19 and TRBJ2-7, is DGGITQSPKYLFRKEGQNVTLSCEQNLNHDAMYWYRQDPGQGLRLIYYSQIVNDFQKGDIAEGYSVSREKKESFPLTVTSAQKNPTAFYLCASSIGVQGYYEQYFGPGTRLTVT.

The chain joins TRBV27 to TRBJ1-2, with TRBD1 as a possible D gene (5 bases). Germline CDR1 is MNHEY and CDR2 is SMNVEV (reference sequence). The CDR3 sequence is 16 residues long. The V and J ends lost 6 bases and 7 bases respectively, with 24 bases between them. CDR3: CASRAIAGVLGAGYTF. CDR3 nucleotide sequence: TGTGCCAGCAGGGCCATAGCGGGGGTGTTGGGCGCTGGCTACACCTTC.

The rearrangement links TRBV12-2 to TRBJ2-7; the D call TRBD2 from the table was never checked on the DNA. TRBV12-2 is reported as a pseudogene. This CDR3 is built from 14 residues. The CDR3 region has the DNA TGTGCAAGTCGCTTCCCTCGCGATCCCTACGAGCAGTACTTC. Translating it yields CASRFPRDPYEQYF.

V gene TRBV2 combines with J gene TRBJ1-5; 11 nucleotides line up with TRBD1. This CDR3 is built from 17 residues. Per germline, CDR1 SNHLY and CDR2 FYNNEI. V shed 6 bases, J shed 0 bases, and the junction held 7 bases outside the gene matches. This chain's CDR3 is CASRRRTGGHSNQPQHF. CDR3 DNA sequence: TGTGCCAGCAGGAGAAGGACAGGGGGCCATAGCAATCAGCCCCAGCATTTT.

This clone was seen just once. The chain recombines TRBV9 with TRBJ2-7; possible D gene TRBD2, 7 bases. Germline-derived CDR1 and CDR2 are SGDLS and YYNGEE. This CDR3 contains 18 residues. Trimming took 3 bases from V and 7 from J, leaving 29 bases between them. CDR3 loop: CASSAHGGGGGLLQEQYF. The CDR3 DNA follows: TGTGCCAGCAGCGCCCATGGGGGGGGCGGGGGCCTTCTTCAAGAGCAGTACTTC.

Ten or more counts support this clone. The V gene is TRBV11-2, the J gene TRBJ1-3; unclear D gene. Germline CDR1 SGHAT, CDR2 FQNNGV. This CDR3 is built from 14 residues. V lost 8 bases, J lost 3 bases, and 14 bases lay in between. CDR3 DNA sequence: TGTGCCAGCCTCCGGAGTTTTGGTGGAAACACCATATATTTT. Its translation: CASLRSFGGNTIYF.

This chain uses TRBV6-5 with TRBJ2-3; 8 bases are a match to TRBD1. CDR1 is MNHEY, CDR2 SVGAGI, per germline. V dropped 6 bases and J dropped 0; count of bases not matched to a gene: 5. The CDR3 consists of 15 residues. The CDR3: CASSLDRASTDTQYF. The CDR3, as DNA: TGTGCCAGCAGCTTGGACAGGGCTAGCACAGATACGCAGTATTTT.

This clone was seen a few times. The chain couples TRBV30 to TRBJ2-7; TRBD1 agrees at 7 bases. Trimming cost V 8 bases and J 4 bases; bases outside gene matches: 20. CDR3 length: 16 amino acids. Germline V gene lookup returns CDR1 GTSNPN and CDR2 SVGIG (reference sequence). CDR3 loop: CAVRTQSDRVHYEQYF. The CDR3 DNA reads as TGTGCCGTGAGAACCCAATCCGACAGGGTTCATTACGAGCAGTACTTC.

The genes are TRBV5-1 and TRBJ2-7; TRBD1 aligns across 9 bases. Germline-derived CDR1 and CDR2 are SGHRS and YFSETQ. Trimming took 4 bases from V and 0 from J; bases not matched to a gene: 8. This CDR3 spans 16 amino acids. CDR3 sequence (DNA): TGCGCCAGCAGCCCGGGACAGGGATGGAGCTCCTACGAGCAGTACTTC. Protein product: CASSPGQGWSSYEQYF.

This chain connects TRBV5-6 to TRBJ2-3; TRBD2 is a possible D gene (6 bases). The CDR3 length is 13 residues. CDR1 is SGHDT and CDR2 is YYEEEE in the germline V gene. V gave up 5 bases and J gave up 6 bases, with 13 bases separating them. CDR3 residues: CASRGREADTQYF. The CDR3 nucleotides are TGTGCCAGCAGGGGTAGGGAGGCCGATACGCAGTATTTT.

The J gene is TRBJ2-7, the V gene TRBV19; possibly TRBD1 for D (9 bases). CDR1 LNHDA and CDR2 SQIVND come from the germline V gene (reference sequence). Between the trimmed V and J ends, which lost 7 bases and 6 bases, there was a span of 19 bases. CDR3 length: 14 residues. The DNA of the CDR3 is TGTGCCAGTACCTTCGGACAGGGGACTAGCGAGCAGTACTTC. Protein: CASTFGQGTSEQYF. Full variable domain (missing parts from reference TRBV19 and TRBJ2-7): DGGITQSPKYLFRKEGQNVTLSCEQNLNHDAMYWYRQDPGQGLRLIYYSQIVNDFQKGDIAEGYSVSREKKESFPLTVTSAQKNPTAFYLCASTFGQGTSEQYFGPGTRLTVT.

There are a few counts of this clone. The V call is TRBV7-6, the J call TRBJ1-4; no clear D. This CDR3 region has 15 residues. Trimming stripped 3 bases from V and 7 bases from J, with 15 bases between. CDR1 and CDR2 from the germline V gene are SGHVS and FNYEAQ. The CDR3 sequence: CASSLTTLGSEKLFF. The CDR3 coding sequence is TGTGCCAGCAGCTTGACGACCCTGGGCAGTGAAAAACTGTTTTTT.

This chain uses TRBV9 with TRBJ1-2, with TRBD1 identical over 7 bases. Germline CDR1 and CDR2: SGDLS and YYNGEE. The CDR3 extends over 15 amino acids. V lost 0 bases, J lost 5 bases, and 7 bases stayed unmatched. The CDR3 loop reads CASSVATGTGYGYTF. For the CDR3, the DNA is TGTGCCAGCAGCGTAGCGACAGGGACCGGGTATGGCTACACCTTC. The full variable domain, its missing parts supplied by reference TRBV9 and TRBJ1-2, is DSGVTQTPKHLITATGQRVTLRCSPRSGDLSVYWYQQSLDQGLQFLIQYYNGEERAKGNILERFSAQQFPDLHSELNLSSLELGDSALYFCASSVATGTGYGYTFGSGTRLTVV.

The CDR3 spells CASTLPSQGQGSPMNTEAFF. The DNA of the CDR3 is TGTGCCAGCACTCTCCCAAGCCAGGGACAGGGCTCCCCTATGAACACTGAAGCTTTCTTT. V gene TRBV6-4 combines with J gene TRBJ1-1; 9 bases are shared with TRBD1. This CDR3 contains 20 residues. CDR1 and CDR2 from the germline V gene are MRHNA and SNTAGT. Unmatched junction bases numbered 21, after V lost 7 bases and J lost 0 bases.

For this clone: Sequence at one end of the junction differs from germline and may be a read error. The J gene is TRBJ1-2, the V gene TRBV5-1; unclear D gene. The CDR3 has 14 amino acids. Germline V CDR1 and CDR2: SGHRS, YFSETQ. CDR3 sequence: CASSLGADRFGYPF. CDR3 DNA: TGCGCCAGCAGCTTGGGAGCGGATCGCTTTGGCTACCCCTTC. The entire variable domain, with the rest obtained from reference TRBV5-1 and TRBJ1-2, is as follows: KAGVTQTPRYLIKTRGQQVTLSCSPISGHRSVSWYQQTPGQGLQFLFEYFSETQRNKGNFPGRFSGRQFSNSRSEMNVSTLELGDSALYLCASSLGADRFGYPFGSGTRLTVV.

This clone was detected only a few times. The genes are TRBV9 and TRBJ1-2, with 7 bases fitting TRBD1. This CDR3 has 12 amino acids. Germline CDR1 is SGDLS and CDR2 is YYNGEE. V dropped 8 bases and J dropped 4; count of bases not matched to a gene: 5. CDR3 sequence reads: CASSGTAYGYTF. The CDR3 coding sequence is TGTGCCAGTTCGGGGACAGCCTATGGCTACACCTTC.

The chain joins TRBV7-9 to TRBJ1-1; 7 positions match TRBD1. With V trimmed by 3 bases and J by 1 base, 2 bases remained unmatched. Germline CDR1 SEHNR, CDR2 FQNEAQ (reference sequence). CDR3 length: 14 amino acids. The CDR3 coding sequence is TGTGCCAGCAGCTTCGACAGGGAGAACACTGAAGCTTTCTTT. Protein: CASSFDRENTEAFF. Combining the CDR3 with reference TRBV7-9 and TRBJ1-1 gives the whole variable domain DTGVSQNPRHKITKRGQNVTFRCDPISEHNRLYWYRQTLGQGPEFLTYFQNEAQLEKSRLLSDRFSAERPKGSFSTLEIQRTEQGDSAMYLCASSFDRENTEAFFGQGTRLTVV.

The rearrangement links TRBV19 to TRBJ1-2; D ambiguous. The CDR3 length is 11 residues. V lost 7 bases and J 7 bases, leaving 10 bases between the germline ends. Germline loops: CDR1 LNHDA, CDR2 SQIVND (reference sequence). CDR3 protein: CASTGGSGYTF. The CDR3 coding sequence is TGTGCCAGTACGGGAGGGTCTGGCTACACCTTC.

The V and J genes are TRBV9 and TRBJ2-5, with 11 bases matching TRBD2. Germline CDR1 is SGDLS and CDR2 is YYNGEE. The CDR3 runs 16 residues. Unmatched junction bases numbered 1, after V lost 0 bases and J lost 0 bases. CDR3 bases: TGTGCCAGCAGCGTAGGGACTAGCGGGCACCAAGAGACCCAGTACTTC. This encodes CASSVGTSGHQETQYF.

This chain connects TRBV7-2 to TRBJ2-3, with TRBD2 as a possible D gene (7 bases). Germline CDR1 and CDR2: SGHTA and FQGNSA. The V and J ends lost 5 bases and 4 bases respectively, with 13 bases between them. This CDR3 is 14 amino acids long. CDR3 in DNA: TGTGCCAGCAGCCTTGGGGGGGCCTCAGATACGCAGTATTTT. Its translation is CASSLGGASDTQYF. The full variable domain, completed using reference TRBV7-2 and TRBJ2-3, is GAGVSQSPSNKVTEKGKDVELRCDPISGHTALYWYRQSLGQGLEFLIYFQGNSAPDKSGLPSDRFSAERTGGSVSTLTIQRTQQEDSAVYLCASSLGGASDTQYFGPGTRLTVL.

J is TRBJ2-5 and V is TRBV18; D is perhaps TRBD1 (6 bases). Germline V lookup: CDR1 KGHSH, CDR2 LQKENI. The CDR3 totals 14 residues. V was clipped by 3 bases and J by 2 bases, with 10 bases between them. CDR3 sequence reads: CASSPKGVQETQYF. CDR3 bases: TGTGCCAGCTCACCCAAGGGGGTGCAAGAGACCCAGTACTTC.

About this clone: Different DNA sequences within this sample yield the same CDR3. V is TRBV30 and J is TRBJ2-7; tentatively, D is TRBD2 (7 bases). Germline values: CDR1 GTSNPN, CDR2 SVGIG (reference sequence). The CDR3 loop spans 14 amino acids. With 0 bases removed from V and 1 base from J, the gap between germline ends came to 10 bases. Here the CDR3 DNA reads TGTGCCTGGAGTGTAGGGGGGGTGTCCTACGAGCAGTACTTC. Translating it yields CAWSVGGVSYEQYF.

The chain employs TRBV11-2 and TRBJ2-1; 12 bases line up with TRBD2. The CDR3 is 15 residues long. Germline loops: CDR1 SGHAT, CDR2 FQNNGV. Trimming took 5 bases from V and 2 from J; bases not matched to a gene: 1. This CDR3 is CASSRLAGAYNEQFF. The CDR3 DNA follows: TGTGCCAGCAGCCGACTAGCGGGGGCCTACAATGAGCAGTTCTTC.

This clone has only one observation. The gene calls are TRBV2 and TRBJ1-1; no definite D call. V was shortened by 5 bases and J by 0 bases, with 10 bases between the two germline ends. This CDR3 comprises 14 residues. Germline loops: CDR1 SNHLY, CDR2 FYNNEI. CDR3 coding DNA: TGTGCCAGCAGTTCGGCGGTTCTGAACACTGAAGCTTTCTTT. This sequence encodes CASSSAVLNTEAFF.

The chain recombines TRBV4-2 with TRBJ1-2, with a tentative D call TRBD1 (5 bases). This CDR3 comprises 14 residues. In germline, CDR1 is LGHNA, CDR2 YNFKEQ. V lost 3 bases, J lost 6 bases, and 14 bases lay in between. CDR3 sequence reads: CASSHRTIGDGYTF. The CDR3 DNA is TGTGCCAGCAGCCACAGGACAATAGGCGATGGCTACACCTTC.

The V call is TRBV6-5, the J call TRBJ1-1; D is uncertain. The ends were cut back, 2 bases at V and 5 bases at J, with 15 bases in the middle. The CDR3 has 15 residues. CDR1 and CDR2 from the germline V gene are MNHEY and SVGAGI. CDR3 sequence reads: CASSYLQVPITEAFF. The CDR3 DNA reads TGTGCCAGCAGTTACCTTCAGGTTCCCATAACTGAAGCTTTCTTT.

This clone has just a few counts. The rearrangement links TRBV6-6 to TRBJ1-6; tentative D call: TRBD1 (5 bases). Trimming pared 8 bases from V and 5 bases from J, leaving 13 bases between. Germline CDR1 MNHNY, CDR2 SVGAGI (reference sequence). CDR3 size: 14 residues. DNA of the CDR3: TGTGCCAGCGTTGTGGGGCCTAATAATTCACCCCTCCACTTT. It is translated as CASVVGPNNSPLHF.

Only a few counts were recorded for this clone. V is TRBV6-1 and J is TRBJ2-3; a weak D match, TRBD1 (6 bases). This CDR3 contains 15 residues. The germline CDR1 and CDR2 sequences are MNHNS and SASEGT. The V end was cut by 4 bases, the J end by 2 bases, with 13 bases between. For the CDR3, the DNA is TGTGCCAGCAGTGGTCGACAGGTCCTCACAGATACGCAGTATTTT. It yields the protein CASSGRQVLTDTQYF.